This note documents a single T cell receptor (beta chain) sequence. This sample is part of a study of tumor-infiltrating lymphocytes in primary liver carcinoma. About the study: Lesions, classed as T1-T3 N0M0, spanned roughly 4.2 to 11 cm across.

Reverse transcription of about 500 ng total RNA with a constant-region primer produced TCR beta cDNA. Library construction for TCR beta comprised three nested multiplex PCR rounds performed with slightly modified ARM-PCR. Primers for the first two PCR rounds were TRBV1-TRBV30 forward primers and a C-beta reverse primer (approximately 10 cycles per round). A single record per CDR3 protein comes from TCRdb applying MiXCR to the multiplex PCR reads. The sample lists some 55,000 distinct CDR3 sequences, about 73% occurring once. The roughly 17-31 mg bulk tissue piece was not sorted before simultaneous RNA and DNA extraction. Tumors were each sampled at five separate regions. Trimming stripped 8 bases from V and 7 bases from J, with 14 bases between. This CDR3 has 12 residues. The germline gives CDR1 WSHSY, CDR2 SAAADI.

The sequence came from a man aged 35 to 55 with primary liver carcinoma and hepatitis B virus infection. The V call is TRBV10-2, the J call TRBJ2-5; D tentatively reads TRBD1 or TRBD2 (5 bases each). Sequencing was carried out using liver tumor tissue from sampling region 2. Indicated subset: tumor region T2, inferior pole. The CDR3 sequence: CASFVGPRTQYF. The CDR3 DNA reads as TGCGCCAGCTTCGTGGGACCCCGGACCCAGTACTTC.